This record covers a single TCR beta chain. Produced via immunoSEQ multiplex PCR; TCRdb's table is partial and in-frame only. The sample lists over 85,000 clones, roughly 91% occurring once. This sample is drawn from a study of OX40 agonist ivuxolimab in advanced cancers. The origin of this receptor is an adult with an advanced solid tumor such as melanoma, head and neck, liver or kidney cancer. The sample was CD4+ or CD8+ T cells sorted from blood, taken in a trial of the OX40 agonist ivuxolimab.

The CDR3 spells CASTFRGAGTGELFF. The CDR3 nucleotides read TGTGCCAGCACCTTCCGGGGGGCAGGGACCGGGGAGCTGTTTTTT. This chain joins TRBV28 and TRBJ2-2; D possibly corresponds to TRBD2 (7 bases). The CDR3 totals 15 residues. Trimming removed 7 bases from V and 5 bases from J, with 17 bases in between. Per the germline V gene, CDR1 is MDHEN and CDR2 is SYDVKM.